Only a few counts were recorded for the clone carrying this T cell receptor beta chain. The antigen is not known. V shed 0 bases and J shed 7 bases, with 11 bases lying between them. The CDR3 contains 14 residues. Per the germline V gene, CDR1 is SGHRS and CDR2 is YFSETQ. Time point reported: week 35, safety follow-up. One vaccine dose held 300 ug of mutant IDH1 20-mer peptide and came with topical imiquimod. This entry comes from a study of a mutant IDH1 vaccine in newly diagnosed glioma. Study as a whole: Onset of vaccination occurred 4-6 weeks following radiotherapy alone, or with temozolomide cycles.

Repertoires were generated with immunoSEQ multiplex PCR, while TCRdb's copy carries only in-frame clones and drops some. The repertoire includes 60,000 to 65,000 clones, about four fifths of them detected once, and around 5% sits in the top ten. The rearrangement joins TRBV5-1 to TRBJ1-5, with a weak D call TRBD1 (6 bases). Here the sequenced sample was PBMCs, taken from a glioma patient whose treatment included an IDH1 peptide vaccine. The clonotype was recovered from a man aged 40-50 years with glioma. The CDR3, as DNA: TGCGCCAGCAGCTTGGGAGGGGGTGACCAGCCCCAGCATTTT. This codes for CASSLGGGDQPQHF.